This passage covers 22 T cell receptor beta chains from one sample sequenced in a study of blood T cell repertoires in COVID-19. TCRdb keeps only in-frame clones here, not all; method: immunoSEQ multiplex PCR. The sample lists 190,000 or so clones, approximately 87% occurring once. Sequencing was performed on peripheral blood. All receptors derive from a woman between 18 and 30 years old who had recovered from COVID-19.

The chain recombines TRBV7-8 with TRBJ1-2; possibly TRBD1 for D (5 bases). Germline loops: CDR1 SGHVS, CDR2 FQNEAQ. V dropped 5 bases and J dropped 4 bases, with 14 bases sitting between them. The CDR3 has 14 amino acids. The CDR3 loop is CASSPGRQFYGYTF. As DNA, the CDR3 is TGTGCCAGCAGCCCAGGGCGGCAGTTCTATGGCTACACCTTC.

This chain links TRBV5-6 with TRBJ1-1, with a weak D call TRBD1 (5 bases). Germline CDR1 and CDR2: SGHDT and YYEEEE. The CDR3 totals 14 residues. The V gene lost 1 base and the J gene lost 1 base, with 8 bases spanning the gap. CDR3 nucleotides: TGTGCCAGCAGCTTGCACGGGGGGAACACTGAAGCTTTCTTT. Amino acids: CASSLHGGNTEAFF.

V is TRBV9 and J is TRBJ2-2, with 8 bases that match TRBD1. Trimming removed 5 bases from V and 4 bases from J; junction bases left unmatched: 4. This CDR3 has 14 residues. Germline V gene lookup returns CDR1 SGDLS and CDR2 YYNGEE. CDR3 amino acids: CASRPGQVTGELFF. Here the CDR3 DNA reads TGTGCCAGCAGACCGGGACAGGTCACCGGGGAGCTGTTTTTT. The variable domain in full, completed from reference TRBV9 and TRBJ2-2, reads DSGVTQTPKHLITATGQRVTLRCSPRSGDLSVYWYQQSLDQGLQFLIQYYNGEERAKGNILERFSAQQFPDLHSELNLSSLELGDSALYFCASRPGQVTGELFFGEGSRLTVL.

The rearrangement uses TRBV4-3 and TRBJ1-1, with D tentatively TRBD1 (5 bases). Germline V gives CDR1 LGHNA, CDR2 YSLEER. Deletions cut 4 bases from V and 1 base from J, with 10 bases between. CDR3 length equals 14 residues. The CDR3 here is CASSLDISNTEAFF. CDR3 bases: TGCGCCAGCAGCCTGGACATTTCGAACACTGAAGCTTTCTTT.

This clone was detected once. This chain uses TRBV7-3 with TRBJ2-2, with D possibly being TRBD2 (5 bases). The CDR3 sequence is 15 residues long. Trimming cost V 5 bases and J 2 bases, with 12 bases left between them. Germline lookup yields CDR1 SGHTA and CDR2 FQGTGA. CDR3 sequence (DNA): TGTGCCAGCAGCCCAGATACTAGAAACACCGGGGAGCTGTTTTTT. Translated, it gives CASSPDTRNTGELFF.

The chain couples TRBV9 to TRBJ2-2, with a possible D match to TRBD1 (5 bases). The V end was cut by 7 bases, the J end by 5 bases, with 9 bases between. Germline lookup yields CDR1 SGDLS and CDR2 YYNGEE. The CDR3 has 12 residues. The CDR3 sequence: CASCYRTGELFF. DNA of the CDR3: TGTGCCAGCTGTTACAGGACCGGGGAGCTGTTTTTT.

V usage is TRBV10-2 and J usage is TRBJ2-5; TRBD1 agrees at 8 bases. Losses at the gene ends were 6 bases for V and 4 bases for J; bases not matched to a gene: 7. Germline CDR1 and CDR2: WSHSY and SAAADI. The CDR3 contains 14 residues. The CDR3 here is CASRATGERETQYF. As DNA, the CDR3 is TGCGCCAGCAGGGCGACAGGGGAACGAGAGACCCAGTACTTC.

This clone was detected only a few times. J is TRBJ2-1 and V is TRBV14, with TRBD2 identical over 14 bases. Germline-derived CDR1 and CDR2 are SGHDN and FVKESK. This CDR3 spans 18 amino acids. V lost 2 bases and J lost 5; bases outside the gene matches: 8. The CDR3 DNA is TGTGCCAGCAGCCAACTGGGACTAGCGGGAGAAAAGCACAATGAGCAGTTCTTC. This translates into CASSQLGLAGEKHNEQFF.

This clone came up once. This chain connects TRBV5-4 to TRBJ1-2, with 11 bases aligning to TRBD1. The germline CDR1 and CDR2 sequences are SGHNT and YYREEE (reference sequence). V was clipped by 5 bases and J by 4 bases; unmatched bases: 10. The CDR3 contains 16 residues. The CDR3 sequence is CASRQGQGATLYGYTF. CDR3 nucleotides: TGTGCCAGCAGGCAAGGACAGGGGGCTACCCTCTATGGCTACACCTTC.

This chain connects TRBV7-8 to TRBJ2-1, with 7 bases lining up with TRBD2. Germline loops: CDR1 SGHVS, CDR2 FQNEAQ. The CDR3 spans 15 residues. The V gene end was trimmed by 2 bases and the J gene end by 4 bases; junction bases not matched to a gene: 5. This chain's CDR3 is CASSLLADPYNEQFF. In DNA form, the CDR3 reads TGTGCCAGCAGCTTACTAGCGGACCCTTACAATGAGCAGTTCTTC.

CDR3 nucleotides: TGTGCCTGGAGTAAGGGAGGGAGCACAGATACGCAGTATTTT. It encodes CAWSKGGSTDTQYF. The rearrangement uses TRBV30 and TRBJ2-3; 7 bases line up with TRBD2. The germline V gene has CDR1 GTSNPN and CDR2 SVGIG (reference sequence). There are 14 residues in the CDR3. The V gene end was trimmed by 2 bases and the J gene end by 0 bases; junction bases not matched to a gene: 2.

The DNA of the CDR3 is TGTGCCAGCAGCCCCAACCGACAGGGACAGCAGTACGTC. Amino acids: CASSPNRQGQQYV. The V call is TRBV11-2, the J call TRBJ2-7; 7 bases fit TRBD1. The CDR3 covers 13 residues. Germline loops: CDR1 SGHAT, CDR2 FQNNGV. Germline trimming cut 5 bases from V and 8 bases from J; bases unmatched to any gene: 9.

This chain joins TRBV9 and TRBJ2-5; D might be TRBD1 (5 bases). The germline V and J ends were trimmed by 3 bases and 2 bases, with 8 bases remaining between them. CDR1 and CDR2 (germline): SGDLS, YYNGEE. CDR3 length: 13 amino acids. Here the CDR3 DNA reads TGTGCCAGCAGCGGGACAAATCAAGAGACCCAGTACTTC. Translating it yields CASSGTNQETQYF.

The DNA of the CDR3 is TGTGCCAGCAGCTTGGCGGCGTGGACGGGGGGAAACACCGGGGAGCTGTTTTTT. Translation gives CASSLAAWTGGNTGELFF. This chain uses TRBV5-6 with TRBJ2-2; 7 nucleotides match TRBD2. In germline, CDR1 is SGHDT, CDR2 YYEEEE. CDR3 length: 18 residues. Unmatched junction bases numbered 10, after V lost 0 bases and J lost 2 bases. Looking up the rest from reference TRBV5-6 and TRBJ2-2 gives the full variable domain: DAGVTQSPTHLIKTRGQQVTLRCSPKSGHDTVSWYQQALGQGPQFIFQYYEEEERQRGNFPDRFSGHQFPNYSSELNVNALLLGDSALYLCASSLAAWTGGNTGELFFGEGSRLTVL.

The chain combines TRBV11-3 with TRBJ2-7; 9 positions match TRBD1. The CDR3 runs 12 residues. The ends lost 5 bases at V and 6 bases at J; junction bases unmatched: 2. Germline values: CDR1 SGHNT, CDR2 YENEEA. This CDR3 reads CASSLDRGEQYF. The CDR3 DNA sequence: TGTGCCAGCAGCCTGGACAGGGGCGAGCAGTACTTC.

The chain recombines TRBV18 with TRBJ2-7; 7 positions match TRBD2. From germline, CDR1 is KGHSH and CDR2 LQKENI. V was clipped by 3 bases and J by 1 base; unmatched bases: 6. This CDR3 has 15 residues. The CDR3, as DNA: TGTGCCAGCTCACCGGGGGGGGGTGAGTCCTACGAGCAGTACTTC. Translated: CASSPGGGESYEQYF.

This clone was observed once. The V gene is TRBV6-2 or TRBV6-3, the J gene TRBJ2-3; D unresolved. The CDR3 contains 14 residues. Germline V gene sequence: CDR1 MNHEY, CDR2 SVGEGT. The germline V and J ends were trimmed by 5 bases and 3 bases, with 12 bases remaining between them. The CDR3 region is CASSLVSKTDTQYF. The DNA of the CDR3 is TGTGCCAGCAGTCTAGTGAGCAAGACAGATACGCAGTATTTT.

CDR3: CASSIPGQGLGGYTF. CDR3 in DNA: TGTGCCAGTAGTATCCCCGGACAGGGGCTCGGGGGCTACACCTTC. The rearrangement uses TRBV19 and TRBJ1-2; 9 nucleotides line up with TRBD1. Trimming at V came to 3 bases and at J to 8 bases, leaving 10 bases not matched to a gene. Germline CDR1 is LNHDA and CDR2 is SQIVND (reference sequence). The CDR3 spans 15 residues.

The CDR3 DNA follows: TGTGCCAGCAGCTTCCGGGGGTCGAACACTGAAGCTTTCTTT. This translates into CASSFRGSNTEAFF. The chain employs TRBV7-8 and TRBJ1-1, with TRBD1 as a possible D gene (5 bases). The CDR3 has 14 residues. The V gene lost 3 bases and the J gene lost 1 base, with 9 bases spanning the gap. Germline loops: CDR1 SGHVS, CDR2 FQNEAQ.

The rearrangement joins TRBV5-1 to TRBJ2-4; D is unclear. Germline V gene sequence: CDR1 SGHRS, CDR2 YFSETQ. The CDR3 has 14 amino acids. Between the trimmed V and J ends, which lost 0 bases and 1 base, there was a span of 5 bases. CDR3 sequence: CASSLDSAKNIQYF. As DNA, the CDR3 is TGCGCCAGCAGCTTGGACAGCGCCAAAAACATTCAGTACTTC.

The chain couples TRBV5-4 to TRBJ2-2, with a tentative D call TRBD1 (5 bases). The CDR3 contains 15 residues. V dropped 4 bases and J dropped 0 bases, with 10 bases sitting between them. Germline-derived CDR1 and CDR2 are SGHNT and YYREEE (reference sequence). The CDR3 region is CASSAGYSNTGELFF. As DNA, the CDR3 is TGTGCCAGCAGCGCAGGGTATTCGAACACCGGGGAGCTGTTTTTT.

This chain links TRBV7-9 with TRBJ1-1; 7 bases match TRBD1. The germline gives CDR1 SEHNR, CDR2 FQNEAQ (reference sequence). There are 15 residues in the CDR3. After removal of 0 bases from V and 9 bases from J, the junction contained 10 bases not matched to a gene. In DNA form, the CDR3 reads TGTGCCAGCAGCTTAGCGAGGCAGGGGGAACGAAAAGCTTTCTTT. This encodes CASSLARQGERKAFF.